This entry concerns a single TCR beta chain. This entry comes from a study of blood T cell repertoires in COVID-19. Study-level background: There were acute and convalescent COVID-19 samples, and they came from the United States, Italy and Spain. T cells, B-cell-depleted T cells, or PBMCs supplied cDNA or gDNA.

The method was immunoSEQ multiplex PCR; TCRdb's version includes in-frame clones alone and lacks a portion of them. The sample has 250,000 to 300,000 clones, about nine tenths seen once. CDR1 ENHRY and CDR2 SYGVKD come from the germline V gene. Trimming left V 6 bases short and J 0 bases short, with 12 bases between. The CDR3 has 16 amino acids. This chain connects TRBV10-3 to TRBJ1-6; D is undetermined. Specimen: peripheral blood. This receptor was obtained from a woman between 45 and 60 years old who had recovered from COVID-19. The CDR3 region has the DNA TGTGCCATCAGGCGCGGGTTAAGCTCCTATAATTCACCCCTCCACTTT. It is translated as CAIRRGLSSYNSPLHF.